The 5 T cell receptor beta chains listed next were all sequenced from one sample in a study of graft-versus-host responses after intestinal transplantation. Sequenced by immunoSEQ multiplex PCR; TCRdb stores in-frame clones only, minus some. In the table there are about 51,000 clones, roughly nine tenths of which are singletons. The antigens for these receptors are not known. Sequenced here: unstimulated CD4+ T cells sorted from spleen or lymph node cells, sampled before transplant. The origin of the receptors is a human donor who was the organ donor for an intestinal transplant.

The CDR3 protein is CASSLNAGLGAEEQFF. CDR3 nucleotides: TGTGCCAGCAGCTTGAATGCTGGACTAGGAGCAGAAGAGCAGTTCTTC. The V call is TRBV5-8, the J call TRBJ2-1, with TRBD2 matching over 7 bases. V was clipped by 1 base and J by 10 bases; unmatched bases: 14. CDR3 size: 16 residues. Germline CDR1 SGHTS, CDR2 YDEGEE.

The chain joins TRBV4-1 to TRBJ2-3; 11 positions match TRBD2. Germline CDR1 is MGHRA and CDR2 is YSYEKL. With 1 base clipped from V and 4 bases from J, the junction kept 19 bases outside the gene matches. The CDR3 covers 21 residues. In DNA form, the CDR3 reads TGCGCCAGCAGCCAAGTAGTGGGGGGGACTAGCGGCCGCAAGTCCGCAGATACGCAGTATTTT. This sequence encodes CASSQVVGGTSGRKSADTQYF.

This chain connects TRBV28 to TRBJ1-1, with 8 bases that match TRBD1. The trim removed 5 bases at V and 0 bases at J, leaving 5 bases unmatched. Germline loops: CDR1 MDHEN, CDR2 SYDVKM. The CDR3 extends over 15 amino acids. DNA of the CDR3: TGTGCCAGCAGTCACGGACAGGGTCTGAACACTGAAGCTTTCTTT. Residues: CASSHGQGLNTEAFF.

The chain employs TRBV19 and TRBJ1-1; D is ambiguous. This CDR3 region has 15 residues. Germline lookup yields CDR1 LNHDA and CDR2 SQIVND (reference sequence). V was shortened by 5 bases and J by 4 bases, with 17 bases between the two germline ends. The CDR3 bases are TGTGCCAGTAGTTCCCCGAGGACGGGAGTCACTGAAGCTTTCTTT. It codes for CASSSPRTGVTEAFF.

Only one count was recorded for this clone. The chain recombines TRBV4-1 with TRBJ2-7, with D possibly being TRBD1 (9 bases). The V end lost 0 bases, the J end lost 3 bases, and 15 bases lay between the germline ends. The CDR3 totals 16 residues. Germline V gives CDR1 MGHRA, CDR2 YSYEKL. The CDR3 DNA sequence: TGCGCCAGCAGCCAAGATAGCGGGACAGGGAACTACGAGCAGTACTTC. It codes for CASSQDSGTGNYEQYF.